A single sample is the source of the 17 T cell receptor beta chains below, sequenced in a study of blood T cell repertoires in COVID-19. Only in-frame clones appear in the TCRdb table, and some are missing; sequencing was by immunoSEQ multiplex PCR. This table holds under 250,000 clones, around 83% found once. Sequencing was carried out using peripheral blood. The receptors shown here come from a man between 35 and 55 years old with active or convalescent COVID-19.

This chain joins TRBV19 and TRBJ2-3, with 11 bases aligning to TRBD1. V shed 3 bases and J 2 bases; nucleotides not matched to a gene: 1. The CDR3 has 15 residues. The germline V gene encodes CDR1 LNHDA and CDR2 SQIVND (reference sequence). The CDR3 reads CASSMGQGVTDTQYF. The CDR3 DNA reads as TGTGCCAGTAGTATGGGACAGGGGGTCACAGATACGCAGTATTTT.

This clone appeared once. The DNA for the CDR3 is TGTGCCAGCAGTGAAGCGGTTAAGAGTTCGGGTTCACCCCTCCACTTT. It translates to CASSEAVKSSGSPLHF. V gene TRBV2 combines with J gene TRBJ1-6, with no clear D. The germline V and J ends were trimmed by 0 bases and 9 bases, with 15 bases remaining between them. Germline CDR1 SNHLY, CDR2 FYNNEI. The CDR3 is 16 residues long.

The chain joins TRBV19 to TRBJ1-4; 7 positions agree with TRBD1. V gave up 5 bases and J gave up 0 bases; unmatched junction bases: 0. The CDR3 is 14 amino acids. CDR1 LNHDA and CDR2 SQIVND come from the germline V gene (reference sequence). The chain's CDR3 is CASSQGATNEKLFF. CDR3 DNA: TGTGCCAGTAGTCAGGGGGCAACTAATGAAAAACTGTTTTTT.

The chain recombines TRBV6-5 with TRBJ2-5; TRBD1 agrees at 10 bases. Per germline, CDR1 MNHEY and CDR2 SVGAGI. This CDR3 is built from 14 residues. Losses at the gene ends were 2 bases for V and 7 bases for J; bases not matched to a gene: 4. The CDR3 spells CASSYETGGATQYF. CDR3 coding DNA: TGTGCCAGCAGTTACGAGACAGGGGGCGCGACCCAGTACTTC.

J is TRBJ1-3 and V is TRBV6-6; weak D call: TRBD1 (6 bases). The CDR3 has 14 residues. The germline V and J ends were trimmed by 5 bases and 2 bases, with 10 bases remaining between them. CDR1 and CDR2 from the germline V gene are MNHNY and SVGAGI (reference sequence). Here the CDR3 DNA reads TGTGCCAGCAGTCTTACAGGGCCTGGAAACACCATATATTTT. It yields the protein CASSLTGPGNTIYF.

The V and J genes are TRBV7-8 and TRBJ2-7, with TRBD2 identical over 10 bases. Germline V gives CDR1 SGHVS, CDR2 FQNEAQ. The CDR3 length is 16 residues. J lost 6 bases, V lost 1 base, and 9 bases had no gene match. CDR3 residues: CASSLVPGLAVFEQYF. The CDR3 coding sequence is TGTGCCAGCAGCTTAGTTCCCGGACTAGCGGTTTTCGAGCAGTACTTC. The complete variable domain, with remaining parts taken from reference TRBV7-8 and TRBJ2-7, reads GAGVSQSPRYKVAKRGQDVALRCDPISGHVSLFWYQQALGQGPEFLTYFQNEAQLDKSGLPSDRFFAERPEGSVSTLKIQRTQQEDSAVYLCASSLVPGLAVFEQYFGPGTRLTVT.

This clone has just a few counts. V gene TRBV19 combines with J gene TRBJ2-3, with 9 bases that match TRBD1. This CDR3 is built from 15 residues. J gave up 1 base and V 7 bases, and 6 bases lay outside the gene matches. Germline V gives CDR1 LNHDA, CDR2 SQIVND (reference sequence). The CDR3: CASTPGDRGTDTQYF. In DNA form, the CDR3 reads TGTGCCAGTACCCCGGGGGACAGGGGCACAGATACGCAGTATTTT. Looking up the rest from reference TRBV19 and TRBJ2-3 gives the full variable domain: DGGITQSPKYLFRKEGQNVTLSCEQNLNHDAMYWYRQDPGQGLRLIYYSQIVNDFQKGDIAEGYSVSREKKESFPLTVTSAQKNPTAFYLCASTPGDRGTDTQYFGPGTRLTVL.

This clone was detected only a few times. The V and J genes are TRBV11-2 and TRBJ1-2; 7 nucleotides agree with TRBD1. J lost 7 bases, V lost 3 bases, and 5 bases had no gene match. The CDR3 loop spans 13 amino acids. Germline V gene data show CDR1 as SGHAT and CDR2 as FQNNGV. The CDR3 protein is CASSFEGASGYTF. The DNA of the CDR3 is TGTGCCAGCAGCTTCGAGGGGGCGAGTGGCTACACCTTC.

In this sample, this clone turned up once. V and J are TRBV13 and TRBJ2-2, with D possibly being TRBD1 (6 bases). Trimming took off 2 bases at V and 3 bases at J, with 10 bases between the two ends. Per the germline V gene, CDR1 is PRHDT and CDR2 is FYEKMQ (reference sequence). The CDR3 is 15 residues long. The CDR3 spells CASSLRQGYTGELFF. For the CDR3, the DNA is TGTGCCAGCAGCTTAAGGCAGGGGTACACCGGGGAGCTGTTTTTT.

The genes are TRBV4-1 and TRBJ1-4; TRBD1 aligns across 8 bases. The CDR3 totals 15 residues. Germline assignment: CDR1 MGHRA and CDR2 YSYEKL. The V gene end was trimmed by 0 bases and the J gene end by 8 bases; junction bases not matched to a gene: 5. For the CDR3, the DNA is TGCGCCAGCAGCCAAGAGGGGACAGGAGGGGAAAAACTGTTTTTT. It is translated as CASSQEGTGGEKLFF.

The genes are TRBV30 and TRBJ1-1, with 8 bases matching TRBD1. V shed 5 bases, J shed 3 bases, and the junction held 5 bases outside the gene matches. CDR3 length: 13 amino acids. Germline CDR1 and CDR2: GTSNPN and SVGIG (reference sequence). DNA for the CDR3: TGTGCCTGGGCTGGACAGGGACACACTGAAGCTTTCTTT. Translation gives CAWAGQGHTEAFF. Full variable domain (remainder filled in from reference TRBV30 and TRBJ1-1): SQTIHQWPATLVQPVGSPLSLECTVEGTSNPNLYWYRQAAGRGLQLLFYSVGIGQISSEVPQNLSASRPQDRQFILSSKKLLLSDSGFYLCAWAGQGHTEAFFGQGTRLTVV.

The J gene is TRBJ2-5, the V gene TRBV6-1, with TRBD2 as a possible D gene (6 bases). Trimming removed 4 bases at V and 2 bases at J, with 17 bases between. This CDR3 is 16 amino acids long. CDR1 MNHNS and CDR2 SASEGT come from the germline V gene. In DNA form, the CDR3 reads TGTGCCAGCAGTGCCAGCGGGTCGGGACCTCAAGAGACCCAGTACTTC. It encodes CASSASGSGPQETQYF.

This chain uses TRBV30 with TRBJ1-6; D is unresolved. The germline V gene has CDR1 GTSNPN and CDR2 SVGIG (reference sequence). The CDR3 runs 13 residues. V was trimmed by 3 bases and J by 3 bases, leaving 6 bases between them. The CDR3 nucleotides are TGTGCCTGGAGACAGAGCTATAATTCACCCCTCCACTTT. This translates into CAWRQSYNSPLHF.

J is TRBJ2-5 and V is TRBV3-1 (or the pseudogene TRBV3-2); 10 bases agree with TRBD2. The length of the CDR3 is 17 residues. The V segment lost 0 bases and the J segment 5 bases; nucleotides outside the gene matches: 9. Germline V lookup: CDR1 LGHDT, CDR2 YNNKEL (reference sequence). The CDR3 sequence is CASSQDRTSGAGETQYF. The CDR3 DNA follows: TGTGCCAGCAGCCAAGATCGCACTAGCGGGGCGGGGGAGACCCAGTACTTC.

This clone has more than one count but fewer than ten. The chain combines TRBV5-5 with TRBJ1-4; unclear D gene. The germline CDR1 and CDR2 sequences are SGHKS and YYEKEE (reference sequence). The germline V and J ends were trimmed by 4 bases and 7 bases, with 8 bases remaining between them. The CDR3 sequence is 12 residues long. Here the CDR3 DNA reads TGTGCCAGCAGCCCGGCAGGTGAAAAACTGTTTTTT. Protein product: CASSPAGEKLFF.

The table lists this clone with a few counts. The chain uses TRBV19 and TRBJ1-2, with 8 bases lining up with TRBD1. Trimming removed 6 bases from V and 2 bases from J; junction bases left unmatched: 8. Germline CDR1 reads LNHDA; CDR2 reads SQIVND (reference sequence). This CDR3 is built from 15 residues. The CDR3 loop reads CASSPGQGLNYGYTF. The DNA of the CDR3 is TGTGCCAGTAGCCCTGGACAGGGACTCAACTATGGCTACACCTTC.

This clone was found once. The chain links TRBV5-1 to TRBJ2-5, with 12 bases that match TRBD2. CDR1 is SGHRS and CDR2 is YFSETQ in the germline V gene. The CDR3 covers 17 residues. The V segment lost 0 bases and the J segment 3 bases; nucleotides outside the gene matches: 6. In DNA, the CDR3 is TGCGCCAGCAGCTTGGCAATTAGGACTAGCGGGGAAGAGACCCAGTACTTC. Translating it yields CASSLAIRTSGEETQYF.